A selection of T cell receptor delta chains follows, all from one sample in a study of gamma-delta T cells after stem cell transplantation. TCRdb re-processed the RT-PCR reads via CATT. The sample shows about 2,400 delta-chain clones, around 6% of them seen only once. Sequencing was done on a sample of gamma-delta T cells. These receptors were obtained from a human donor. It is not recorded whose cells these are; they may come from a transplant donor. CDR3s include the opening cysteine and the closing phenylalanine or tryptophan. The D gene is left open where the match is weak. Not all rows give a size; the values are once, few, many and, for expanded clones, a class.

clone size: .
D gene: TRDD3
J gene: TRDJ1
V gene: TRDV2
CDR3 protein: CACVELGDTGDKLIF
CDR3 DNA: TGTGCCTGTGTCGAACTGGGGGATACTGGCGATAAACTCATCTTT

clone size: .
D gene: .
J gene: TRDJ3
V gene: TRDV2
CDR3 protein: CACDTVTRTVGPSSSWDTRQMFF
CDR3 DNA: TGTGCCTGTGACACCGTGACACGTACTGTGGGCCCCTCTAGCTCCTGGGACACCCGACAGATGTTTTTC

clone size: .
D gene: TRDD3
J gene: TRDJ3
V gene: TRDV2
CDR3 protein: CACDTPGVGDTRCDTRPMFF
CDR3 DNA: TGTGCCTGTGACACTCCCGGGGTGGGGGATACGCGCTGTGACACCCGACCGATGTTTTTC

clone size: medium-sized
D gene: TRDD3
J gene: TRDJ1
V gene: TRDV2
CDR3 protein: CACDTVGIPSNDKLIF
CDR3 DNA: TGTGCCTGTGACACCGTGGGGATACCTAGCAACGATAAACTCATCTTT

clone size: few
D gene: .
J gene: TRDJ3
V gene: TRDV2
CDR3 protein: CACDPIRVWDTRHMFF
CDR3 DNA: TGTGCCTGTGACCCGATACGCGTCTGGGACACCCGCCATATGTTTTTC

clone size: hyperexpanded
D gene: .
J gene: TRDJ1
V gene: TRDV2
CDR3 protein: CACDTVGGKGTDKLIF
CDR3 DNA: TGTGCCTGTGACACCGTCGGGGGAAAGGGAACCGATAAACTCATCTTT

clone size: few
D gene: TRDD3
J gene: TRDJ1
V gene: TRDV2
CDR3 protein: CACDTVGGGYGYTDKLIF
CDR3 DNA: TGTGCCTGTGACACCGTCGGTGGGGGATACGGGTACACCGATAAACTCATCTTT

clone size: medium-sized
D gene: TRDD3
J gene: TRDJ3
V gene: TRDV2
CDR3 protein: CACDTVLGDTRAWDTRQMFF
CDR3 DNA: TGTGCCTGTGACACAGTACTGGGGGATACGCGCGCCTGGGACACCCGACAGATGTTTTTC

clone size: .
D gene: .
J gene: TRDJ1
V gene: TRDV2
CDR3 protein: CACDTLLEDTAKLIF
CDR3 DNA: TGTGCCTGTGACACCCTCCTCGAGGATACCGCCAAACTCATCTTT

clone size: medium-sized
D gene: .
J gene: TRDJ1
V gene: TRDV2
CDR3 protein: CACDPWGPEDKLIF
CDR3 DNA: TGTGCCTGTGACCCGTGGGGGCCAGAGGATAAACTCATCTTT

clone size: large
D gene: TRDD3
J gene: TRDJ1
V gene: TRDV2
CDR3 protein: CACDTLHNPVLGDSTDKLIF
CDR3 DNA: TGTGCCTGTGACACGTTACATAACCCTGTACTGGGGGACTCCACCGATAAACTCATCTTT

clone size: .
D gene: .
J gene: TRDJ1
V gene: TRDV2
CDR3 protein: CACDTVGGKAYTDKLIF
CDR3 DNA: TGTGCCTGTGACACAGTTGGGGGCAAGGCTTACACCGATAAACTCATCTTT

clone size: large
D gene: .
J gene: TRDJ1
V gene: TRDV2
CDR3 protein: CACDGMGPQYTDKLIF
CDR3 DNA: TGTGCCTGTGACGGAATGGGGCCTCAGTACACCGATAAACTCATCTTT

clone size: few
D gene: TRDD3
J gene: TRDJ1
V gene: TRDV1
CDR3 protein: CALVYWGIWSYSYTDKLIF
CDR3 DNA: TGTGCTCTTGTCTACTGGGGGATATGGTCCTACTCGTACACCGATAAACTCATCTTT

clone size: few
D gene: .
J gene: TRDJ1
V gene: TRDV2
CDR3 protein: CACDTLGTKADRLDKLIF
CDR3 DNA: TGTGCCTGTGACACCTTGGGGACAAAGGCAGACCGCCTCGATAAACTCATCTTT

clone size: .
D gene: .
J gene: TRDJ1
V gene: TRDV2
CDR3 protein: CACDTVPGEGGTHTDKLIF
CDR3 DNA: TGTGCCTGTGACACCGTGCCGGGGGAGGGGGGGACCCACACCGATAAACTCATCTTT

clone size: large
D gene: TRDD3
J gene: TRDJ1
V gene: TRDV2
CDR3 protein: CACDQVLGDPRVADKLIF
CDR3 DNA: TGTGCCTGTGACCAAGTACTGGGGGACCCCCGGGTCGCCGATAAACTCATCTTT

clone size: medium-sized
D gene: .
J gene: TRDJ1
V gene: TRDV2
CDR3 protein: CACDTVLSGSHTDKLIF
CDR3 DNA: TGTGCCTGTGACACCGTTCTATCTGGGTCTCACACCGATAAACTCATCTTT

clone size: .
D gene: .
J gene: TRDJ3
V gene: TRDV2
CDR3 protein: CACDTVVGIGDEPDTRQMFF
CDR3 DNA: TGTGCCTGTGACACTGTAGTCGGGATTGGGGATGAGCCGGACACCCGACAGATGTTTTTC

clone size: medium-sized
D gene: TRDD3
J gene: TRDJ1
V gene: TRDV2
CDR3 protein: CACDTVTGGYAVNTDKLIF
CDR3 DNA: TGTGCCTGTGACACCGTTACTGGGGGATACGCCGTAAACACCGATAAACTCATCTTT

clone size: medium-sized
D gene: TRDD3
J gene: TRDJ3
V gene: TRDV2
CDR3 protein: CACDSIFSRTGDPWDTRQMFF
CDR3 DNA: TGTGCCTGTGACTCAATATTCTCTCGTACTGGGGATCCCTGGGACACCCGACAGATGTTTTTC

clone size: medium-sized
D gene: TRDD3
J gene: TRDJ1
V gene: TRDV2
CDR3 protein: CACDTLGIVGDYTDKLIF
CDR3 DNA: TGTGCCTGTGACACCTTGGGGATAGTGGGAGACTACACCGATAAACTCATCTTT